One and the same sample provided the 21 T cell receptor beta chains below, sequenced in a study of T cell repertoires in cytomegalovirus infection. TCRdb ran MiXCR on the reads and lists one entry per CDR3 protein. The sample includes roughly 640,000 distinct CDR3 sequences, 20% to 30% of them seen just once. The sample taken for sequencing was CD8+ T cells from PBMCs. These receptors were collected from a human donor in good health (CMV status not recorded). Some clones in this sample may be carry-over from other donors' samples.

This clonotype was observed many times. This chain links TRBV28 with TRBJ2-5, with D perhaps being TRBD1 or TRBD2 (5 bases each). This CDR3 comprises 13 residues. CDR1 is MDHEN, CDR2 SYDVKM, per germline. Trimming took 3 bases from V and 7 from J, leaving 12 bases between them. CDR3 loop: CASSFGDLRTQYF. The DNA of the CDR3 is TGTGCCAGCAGTTTTGGGGACCTTAGGACCCAGTACTTC.

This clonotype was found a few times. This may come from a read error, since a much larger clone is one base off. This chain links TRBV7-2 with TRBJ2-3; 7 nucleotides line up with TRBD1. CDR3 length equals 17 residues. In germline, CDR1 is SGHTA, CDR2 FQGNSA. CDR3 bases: TGTGTCAGCAGCCATCGACAGGGTCCTACTGGCACAGATACGCAGTATTTT. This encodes CVSSHRQGPTGTDTQYF.

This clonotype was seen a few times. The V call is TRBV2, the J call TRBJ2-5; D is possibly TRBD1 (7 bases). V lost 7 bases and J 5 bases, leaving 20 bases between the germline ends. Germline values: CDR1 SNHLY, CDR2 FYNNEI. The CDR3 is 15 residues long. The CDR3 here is CASKEEGANRETQYF. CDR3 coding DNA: TGTGCCAGCAAAGAGGAGGGGGCGAACCGGGAGACCCAGTACTTC.

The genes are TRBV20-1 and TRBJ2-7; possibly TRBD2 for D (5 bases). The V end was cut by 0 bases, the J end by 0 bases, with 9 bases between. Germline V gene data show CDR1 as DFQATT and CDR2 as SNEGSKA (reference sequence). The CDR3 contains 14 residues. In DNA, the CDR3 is TGCAGTGCTAGAGAGGACTCAAACTCCTACGAGCAGTACGTC. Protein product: CSAREDSNSYEQYV.

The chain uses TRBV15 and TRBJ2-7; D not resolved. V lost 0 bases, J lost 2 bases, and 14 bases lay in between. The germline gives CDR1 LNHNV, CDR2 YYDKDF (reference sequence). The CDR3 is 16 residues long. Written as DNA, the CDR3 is TGTGCCACCAGCAGAGAGAGACGTGACACAGCCTACGAGCAGTACTTC. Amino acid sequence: CATSRERRDTAYEQYF.

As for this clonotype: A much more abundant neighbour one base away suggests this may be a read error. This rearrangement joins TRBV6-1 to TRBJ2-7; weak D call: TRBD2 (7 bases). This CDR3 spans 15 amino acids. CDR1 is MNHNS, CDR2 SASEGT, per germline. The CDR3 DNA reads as TGTGCCGGCAGCGGCCGGGGGGCCGGGTCCTACGAGCAGTACGTC. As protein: CAGSGRGAGSYEQYV.

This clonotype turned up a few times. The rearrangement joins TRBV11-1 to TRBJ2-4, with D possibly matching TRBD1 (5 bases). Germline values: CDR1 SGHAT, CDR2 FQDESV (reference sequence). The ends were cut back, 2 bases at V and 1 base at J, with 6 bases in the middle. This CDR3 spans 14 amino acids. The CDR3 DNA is TGTGCCAGCAGCTTAAAGGGGGCCAAAAACATTCAGTACTTC. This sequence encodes CASSLKGAKNIQYF. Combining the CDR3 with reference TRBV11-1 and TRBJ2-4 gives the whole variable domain EAEVAQSPRYKITEKSQAVAFWCDPISGHATLYWYRQILGQGPELLVQFQDESVVDDSQLPKDRFSAERLKGVDSTLKIQPAELGDSAMYLCASSLKGAKNIQYFGAGTRLSVL.

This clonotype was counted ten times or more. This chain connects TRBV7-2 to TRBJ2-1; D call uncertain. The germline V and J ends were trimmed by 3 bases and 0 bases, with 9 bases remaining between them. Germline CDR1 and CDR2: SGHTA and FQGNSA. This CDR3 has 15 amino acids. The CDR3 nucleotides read TGTGCCAGCAGCTTTTTCGAGAGCTCCTACAATGAGCAGTTCTTC. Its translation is CASSFFESSYNEQFF.

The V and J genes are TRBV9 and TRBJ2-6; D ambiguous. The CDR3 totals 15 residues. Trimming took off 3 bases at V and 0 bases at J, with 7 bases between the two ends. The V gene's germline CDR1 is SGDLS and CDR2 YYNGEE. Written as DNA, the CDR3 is TGTGCCAGCAGCGCAAGAGACTCTGGGGCCAACGTCCTGACTTTC. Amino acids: CASSARDSGANVLTF.

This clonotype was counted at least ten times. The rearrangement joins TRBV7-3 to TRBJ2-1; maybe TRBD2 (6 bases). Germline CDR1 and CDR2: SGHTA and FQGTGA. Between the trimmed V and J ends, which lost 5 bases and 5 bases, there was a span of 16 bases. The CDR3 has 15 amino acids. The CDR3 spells CASSARLGGDNEQFF. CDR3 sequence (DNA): TGTGCCAGCAGCGCCAGACTAGGCGGGGACAATGAGCAGTTCTTC. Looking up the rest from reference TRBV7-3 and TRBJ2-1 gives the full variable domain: GAGVSQTPSNKVTEKGKYVELRCDPISGHTALYWYRQSLGQGPEFLIYFQGTGAADDSGLPNDRFFAVRPEGSVSTLKIQRTERGDSAVYLCASSARLGGDNEQFFGPGTRLTVL.

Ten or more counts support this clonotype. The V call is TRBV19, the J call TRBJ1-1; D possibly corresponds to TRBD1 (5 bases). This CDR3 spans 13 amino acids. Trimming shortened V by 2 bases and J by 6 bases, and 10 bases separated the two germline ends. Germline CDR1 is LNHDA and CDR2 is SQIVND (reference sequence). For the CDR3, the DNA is TGTGCCAGTAGTATAAAGAGGGACTCTGAAGCTTTCTTT. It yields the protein CASSIKRDSEAFF.

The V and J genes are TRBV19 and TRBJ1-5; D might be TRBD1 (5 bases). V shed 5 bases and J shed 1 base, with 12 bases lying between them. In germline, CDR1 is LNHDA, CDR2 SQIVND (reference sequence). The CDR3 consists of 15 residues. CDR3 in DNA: TGTGCCAGTAGTGGGGGTTGGGGGAGCAATCAGCCCCAGCATTTT. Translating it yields CASSGGWGSNQPQHF.

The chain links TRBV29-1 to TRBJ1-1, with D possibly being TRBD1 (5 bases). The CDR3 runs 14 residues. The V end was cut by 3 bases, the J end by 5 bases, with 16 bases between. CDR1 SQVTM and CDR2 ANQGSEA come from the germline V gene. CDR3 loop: CSVETQGMGTEAFF. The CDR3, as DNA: TGCAGCGTTGAGACCCAGGGAATGGGGACTGAAGCTTTCTTT.

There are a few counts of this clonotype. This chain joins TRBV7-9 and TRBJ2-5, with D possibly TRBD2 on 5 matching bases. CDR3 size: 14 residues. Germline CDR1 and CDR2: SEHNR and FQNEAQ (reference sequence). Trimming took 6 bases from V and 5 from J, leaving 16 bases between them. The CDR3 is CASSRLAFSETQYF. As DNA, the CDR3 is TGTGCCAGCAGTAGGCTAGCTTTCAGCGAGACCCAGTACTTC.

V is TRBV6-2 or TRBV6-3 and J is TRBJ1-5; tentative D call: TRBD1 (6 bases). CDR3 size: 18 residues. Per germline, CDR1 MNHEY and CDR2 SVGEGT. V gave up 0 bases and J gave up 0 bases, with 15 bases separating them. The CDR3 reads CASSYSSRGAHSNQPQHF. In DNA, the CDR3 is TGTGCCAGCAGTTACTCGAGCAGGGGAGCGCATAGCAATCAGCCCCAGCATTTT.

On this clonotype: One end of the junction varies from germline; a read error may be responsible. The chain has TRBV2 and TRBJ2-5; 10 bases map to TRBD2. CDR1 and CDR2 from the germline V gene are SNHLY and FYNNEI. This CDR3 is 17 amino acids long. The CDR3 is CAGSESGGAVGKETQYF. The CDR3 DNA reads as TGTGCCGGCAGTGAGAGCGGGGGGGCCGTTGGGAAAGAGACCCAGTACTTC. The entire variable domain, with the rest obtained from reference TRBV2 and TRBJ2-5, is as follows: EPEVTQTPSHQVTQMGQEVILRCVPISNHLYFYWYRQILGQKVEFLVSFYNNEISEKSEIFDDQFSVERPDGSNFTLKIRSTKLEDSAMYFCAGSESGGAVGKETQYFGPGTRLLVL.

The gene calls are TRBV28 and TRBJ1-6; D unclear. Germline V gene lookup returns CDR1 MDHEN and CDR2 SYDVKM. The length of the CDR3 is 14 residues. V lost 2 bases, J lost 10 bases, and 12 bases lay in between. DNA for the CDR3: TGTGCCAGCAGTTTAGGCCGGGTTGGGTCACCCCTCCACTTT. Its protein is CASSLGRVGSPLHF.

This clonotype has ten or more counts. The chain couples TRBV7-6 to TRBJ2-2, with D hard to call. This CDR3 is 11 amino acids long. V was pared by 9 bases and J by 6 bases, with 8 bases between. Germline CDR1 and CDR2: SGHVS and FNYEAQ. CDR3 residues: CASQSAGELFF. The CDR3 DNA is TGTGCCAGTCAGTCGGCCGGGGAGCTGTTTTTT.

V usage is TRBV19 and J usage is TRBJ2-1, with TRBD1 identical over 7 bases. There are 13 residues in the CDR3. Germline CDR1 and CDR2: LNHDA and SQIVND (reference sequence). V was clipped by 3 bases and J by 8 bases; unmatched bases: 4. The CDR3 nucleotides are TGTGCCAGTAGTATCCTCACAGGGGATGAGCAGTTCTTC. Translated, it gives CASSILTGDEQFF.

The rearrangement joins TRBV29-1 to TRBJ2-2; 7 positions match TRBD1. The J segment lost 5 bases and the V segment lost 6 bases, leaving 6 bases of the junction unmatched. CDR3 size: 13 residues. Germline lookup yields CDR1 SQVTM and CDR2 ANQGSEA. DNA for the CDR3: TGCAGCGTCAAAACAGGGGTAACCGGGGAGCTGTTTTTT. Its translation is CSVKTGVTGELFF.

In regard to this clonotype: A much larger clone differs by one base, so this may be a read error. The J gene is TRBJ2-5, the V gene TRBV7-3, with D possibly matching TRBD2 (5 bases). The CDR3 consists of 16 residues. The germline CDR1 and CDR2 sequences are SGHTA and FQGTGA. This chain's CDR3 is CASSPPTSGSQDTQYF. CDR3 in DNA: TGTGCCAGCAGCCCCCCCACTTCGGGGTCCCAAGATACCCAGTACTTC.